This TCR beta chain was found in a study of HIV-infected children after antiretroviral therapy interruption. Study overall: Weeks 0, 12, interruption end (24 or 48), and about 3 years post-study gave interruption-arm samples. In continuous treatment, analyzed samples were from weeks 0, 48 and 150. General observations from the study: Naive CD4+ Gini coefficient rose by interruption end, suggesting clonal expansion.

Sample treatment: PENTA 11 planned treatment interruption arm or continuous ART arm. Participants had taken at least three-drug ART for at least 24 weeks. This clonotype was recorded many times. Its antigen is not identified. RNA-based 3' RACE libraries used unique molecular identifiers. TCRdb ran MiXCR on the 3' RACE reads and lists one entry per CDR3 protein. The table includes fewer than 50,000 distinct CDR3 sequences, around 4% detected once. The clonotype originates from a pool of human donors with HIV. The input for sequencing was CD45RA+ CD4+ T cells from PBMCs, pooled from several time points, taken from a donor given antiretroviral therapy, either interrupted or continuous. Subset specified: naive CD4+ CD45RA+ CD45RO- T cells.

Written as DNA, the CDR3 is TGTGCCAGCAGCGTAGATGGGAGCTCCTACGAGCAGTACTTC. Its protein is CASSVDGSSYEQYF. V and J are TRBV9 and TRBJ2-7; D might be TRBD2 (5 bases). CDR1 and CDR2 (germline): SGDLS, YYNGEE. CDR3 length: 14 residues. V lost 0 bases and J 0 bases, leaving 7 bases between the germline ends.